This T cell receptor (beta chain) was retrieved from a study of blood T cell repertoires in COVID-19. The overall study: T cells, B-cell-depleted T cells, or PBMCs supplied cDNA or gDNA.

Recruitment covered 20 to 25 US areas and drew participants whose ages spanned about 18 to 95 years. Clones were read by immunoSEQ multiplex PCR, and TCRdb kept only the in-frame ones, dropping some. The sample consists of hundreds of thousands of clones, 80% to 90% of them appearing once. The source is a woman aged 50 to 65 who had recovered from COVID-19. Material for sequencing was PBMCs or T cells enriched from blood (not recorded which).

CDR3 nucleotides: TGTGCCAGCAGACAGGGGCTCACCGGGGAGCTGTTTTTT. It encodes CASRQGLTGELFF. The genes are TRBV7-3 and TRBJ2-2; TRBD1 agrees at 7 bases. Germline lookup yields CDR1 SGHTA and CDR2 FQGTGA. CDR3 size: 13 residues. V shed 6 bases, J shed 4 bases, and the junction held 2 bases outside the gene matches. The variable domain in full, with the rest retrieved from reference TRBV7-3 and TRBJ2-2, is GAGVSQTPSNKVTEKGKYVELRCDPISGHTALYWYRQSLGQGPEFLIYFQGTGAADDSGLPNDRFFAVRPEGSVSTLKIQRTERGDSAVYLCASRQGLTGELFFGEGSRLTVL.